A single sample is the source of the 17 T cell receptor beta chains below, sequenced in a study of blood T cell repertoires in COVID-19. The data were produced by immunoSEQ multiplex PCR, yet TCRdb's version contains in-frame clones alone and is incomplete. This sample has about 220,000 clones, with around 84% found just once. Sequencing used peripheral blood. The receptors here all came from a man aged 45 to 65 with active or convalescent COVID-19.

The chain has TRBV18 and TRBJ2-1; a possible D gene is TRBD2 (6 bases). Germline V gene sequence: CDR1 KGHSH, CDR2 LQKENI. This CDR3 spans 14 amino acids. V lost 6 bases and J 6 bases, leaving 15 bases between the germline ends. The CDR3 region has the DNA TGTGCCAGCTCCATGGGACTTCCCCGCAATGAGCAGTTCTTC. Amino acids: CASSMGLPRNEQFF. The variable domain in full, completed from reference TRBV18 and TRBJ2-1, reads NAGVMQNPRHLVRRRGQEARLRCSPMKGHSHVYWYRQLPEEGLKFMVYLQKENIIDESGMPKERFSAEFPKEGPSILRIQQVVRGDSAAYFCASSMGLPRNEQFFGPGTRLTVL.

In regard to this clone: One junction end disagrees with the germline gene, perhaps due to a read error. The CDR3 spells CASSLSNRFNDGYTF. The CDR3 bases are TGTGCCAGCAGCTTAAGTAACAGATTTAACGATGGCTACACCTTC. This chain joins TRBV7-9 and TRBJ1-2, with D unclear. This CDR3 region has 15 residues. Germline V gene lookup returns CDR1 SEHNR and CDR2 FQNEAQ (reference sequence).

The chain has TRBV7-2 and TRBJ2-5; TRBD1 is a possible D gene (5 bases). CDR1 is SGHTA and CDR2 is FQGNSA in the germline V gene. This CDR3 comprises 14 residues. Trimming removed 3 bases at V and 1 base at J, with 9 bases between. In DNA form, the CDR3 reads TGTGCCAGCAGCTTGGATCAGGGCCAAGAGACCCAGTACTTC. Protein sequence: CASSLDQGQETQYF.

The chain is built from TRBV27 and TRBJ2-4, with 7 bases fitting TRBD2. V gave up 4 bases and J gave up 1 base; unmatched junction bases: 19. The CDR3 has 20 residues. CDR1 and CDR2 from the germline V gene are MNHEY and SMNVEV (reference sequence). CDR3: CASSSNPAIAGEGAKNIQYF. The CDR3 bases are TGTGCCAGCAGTTCAAACCCAGCAATAGCGGGTGAAGGGGCCAAAAACATTCAGTACTTC.

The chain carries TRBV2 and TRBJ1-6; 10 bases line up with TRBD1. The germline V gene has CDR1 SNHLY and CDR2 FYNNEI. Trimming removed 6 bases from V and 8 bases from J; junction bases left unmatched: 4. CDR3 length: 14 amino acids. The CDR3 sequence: CASSVGQGDSPLHF. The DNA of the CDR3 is TGTGCCAGCAGCGTAGGACAGGGGGATTCACCCCTCCACTTT.

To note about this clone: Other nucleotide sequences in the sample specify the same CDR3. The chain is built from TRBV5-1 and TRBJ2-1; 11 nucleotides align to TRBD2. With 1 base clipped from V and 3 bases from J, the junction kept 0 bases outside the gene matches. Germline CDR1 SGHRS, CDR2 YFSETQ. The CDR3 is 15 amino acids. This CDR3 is CASSLTSGGYNEQFF. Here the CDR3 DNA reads TGCGCCAGCAGCTTGACTAGCGGGGGCTACAATGAGCAGTTCTTC. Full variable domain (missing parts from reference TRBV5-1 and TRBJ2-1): KAGVTQTPRYLIKTRGQQVTLSCSPISGHRSVSWYQQTPGQGLQFLFEYFSETQRNKGNFPGRFSGRQFSNSRSEMNVSTLELGDSALYLCASSLTSGGYNEQFFGPGTRLTVL.

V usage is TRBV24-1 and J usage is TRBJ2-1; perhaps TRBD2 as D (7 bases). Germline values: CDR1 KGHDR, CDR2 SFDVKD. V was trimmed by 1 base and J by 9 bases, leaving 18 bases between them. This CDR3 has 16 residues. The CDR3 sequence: CATSDFRGGASSEQFF. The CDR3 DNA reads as TGTGCCACCAGTGATTTTCGTGGGGGGGCCTCTAGTGAGCAGTTCTTC.

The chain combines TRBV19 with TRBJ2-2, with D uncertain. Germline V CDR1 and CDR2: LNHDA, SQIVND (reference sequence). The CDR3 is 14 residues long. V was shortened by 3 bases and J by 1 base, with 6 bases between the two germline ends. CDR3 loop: CASSISQNTGELFF. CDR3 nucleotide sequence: TGTGCCAGTAGTATTTCCCAGAACACCGGGGAGCTGTTTTTT.

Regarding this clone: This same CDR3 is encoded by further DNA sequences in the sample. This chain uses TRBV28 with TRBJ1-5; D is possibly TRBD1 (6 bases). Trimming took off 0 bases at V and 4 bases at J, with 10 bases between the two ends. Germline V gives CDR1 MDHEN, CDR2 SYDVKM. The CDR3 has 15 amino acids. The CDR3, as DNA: TGTGCCAGCAGTTTATGGACAGGCGGGAATCAGCCCCAGCATTTT. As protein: CASSLWTGGNQPQHF. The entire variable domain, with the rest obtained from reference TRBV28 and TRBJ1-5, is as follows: DVKVTQSSRYLVKRTGEKVFLECVQDMDHENMFWYRQDPGLGLRLIYFSYDVKMKEKGDIPEGYSVSREKKERFSLILESASTNQTSMYLCASSLWTGGNQPQHFGDGTRLSIL.

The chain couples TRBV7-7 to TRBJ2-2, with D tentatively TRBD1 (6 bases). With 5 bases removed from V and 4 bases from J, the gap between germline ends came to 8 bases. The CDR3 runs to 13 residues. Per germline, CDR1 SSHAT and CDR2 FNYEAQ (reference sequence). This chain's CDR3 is CASSRTATGELFF. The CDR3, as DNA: TGTGCCAGCAGCCGGACAGCCACCGGGGAGCTGTTTTTT.

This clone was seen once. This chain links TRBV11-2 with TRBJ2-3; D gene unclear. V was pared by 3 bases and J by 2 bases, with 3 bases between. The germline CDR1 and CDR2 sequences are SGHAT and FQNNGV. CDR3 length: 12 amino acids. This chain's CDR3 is CASSFITDTQYF. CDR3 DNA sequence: TGTGCCAGCAGCTTCATCACAGATACGCAGTATTTT.

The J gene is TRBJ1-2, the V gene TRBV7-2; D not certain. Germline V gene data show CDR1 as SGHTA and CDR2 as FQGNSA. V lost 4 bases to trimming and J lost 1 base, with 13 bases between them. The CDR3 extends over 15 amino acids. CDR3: CASSSYAQVNYGYTF. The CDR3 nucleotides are TGTGCCAGCAGCTCGTACGCTCAGGTTAACTATGGCTACACCTTC.

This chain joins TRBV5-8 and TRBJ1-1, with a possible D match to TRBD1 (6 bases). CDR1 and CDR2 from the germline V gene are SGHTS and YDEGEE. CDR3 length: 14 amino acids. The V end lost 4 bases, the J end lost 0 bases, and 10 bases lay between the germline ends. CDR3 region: CASSPRGLNTEAFF. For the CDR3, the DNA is TGTGCCAGCAGCCCCAGGGGCTTGAACACTGAAGCTTTCTTT.

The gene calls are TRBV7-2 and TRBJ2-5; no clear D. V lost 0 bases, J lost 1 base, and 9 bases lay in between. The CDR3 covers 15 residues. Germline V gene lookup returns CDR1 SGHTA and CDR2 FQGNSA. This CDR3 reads CASSLAQRRQETQYF. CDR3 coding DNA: TGTGCCAGCAGCTTAGCTCAGCGCCGCCAAGAGACCCAGTACTTC.

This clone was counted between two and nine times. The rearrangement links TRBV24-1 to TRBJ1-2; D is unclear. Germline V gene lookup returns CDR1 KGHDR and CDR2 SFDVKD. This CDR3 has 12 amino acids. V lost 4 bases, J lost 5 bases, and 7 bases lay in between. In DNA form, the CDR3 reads TGTGCCACCAGTGAGTCGCGTTATGGCTACACCTTC. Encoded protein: CATSESRYGYTF.

The CDR3 nucleotides are TGTGCCAGCAGACCATCTAGCGGGGATTACAATGAGCAGTTCTTC. Its translation is CASRPSSGDYNEQFF. V and J are TRBV2 and TRBJ2-1; 9 nucleotides line up with TRBD2. With V trimmed by 6 bases and J by 4 bases, 7 bases remained unmatched. The CDR3 covers 15 residues. Germline V gene lookup returns CDR1 SNHLY and CDR2 FYNNEI. The full variable domain, in which reference TRBV2 and TRBJ2-1 provide the parts outside the CDR3, is EPEVTQTPSHQVTQMGQEVILRCVPISNHLYFYWYRQILGQKVEFLVSFYNNEISEKSEIFDDQFSVERPDGSNFTLKIRSTKLEDSAMYFCASRPSSGDYNEQFFGPGTRLTVL.

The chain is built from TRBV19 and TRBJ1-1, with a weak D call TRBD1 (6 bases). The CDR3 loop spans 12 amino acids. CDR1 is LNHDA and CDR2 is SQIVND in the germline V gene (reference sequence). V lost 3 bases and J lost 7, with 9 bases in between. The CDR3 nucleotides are TGTGCCAGTAGTATCCGGGACAATGAAGCTTTCTTT. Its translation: CASSIRDNEAFF.